Included here is one T cell receptor (beta chain) sequence, with context. The antigen is undetermined. Sequencing was at survey level. Under the authors' procedure: A productive frequency of 2.59 x 10-5 was the lowest detectable. TCRdb keeps only in-frame clones here, not all; method: immunoSEQ multiplex PCR. V and J calls and clone size come straight from that table; D and trimming were deduced from the DNA. The profile shows tens of thousands of clones, approximately 84% of them singletons. The data were taken from a study of STAT5B mutations in CD4+ large granular lymphocyte leukemia. V lost 3 bases, J lost 6 bases, and 18 bases lay in between. The germline CDR1 and CDR2 sequences are SGHDT and YYEEEE. This CDR3 has 15 amino acids. Study observations and caveats: 25% of private leukemic clonotypes occurred rarely in other patients' non-leukemic repertoires.

The chain couples TRBV5-6 to TRBJ1-1; possibly TRBD1 for D (6 bases). Sequencing used CD4+ T cells from blood buffy coats. The receptor comes from a human donor in good health. The CDR3 loop is CASSYSGTMSAEAFF. As DNA, the CDR3 is TGTGCCAGCAGCTACTCCGGGACAATGAGCGCTGAAGCTTTCTTT.